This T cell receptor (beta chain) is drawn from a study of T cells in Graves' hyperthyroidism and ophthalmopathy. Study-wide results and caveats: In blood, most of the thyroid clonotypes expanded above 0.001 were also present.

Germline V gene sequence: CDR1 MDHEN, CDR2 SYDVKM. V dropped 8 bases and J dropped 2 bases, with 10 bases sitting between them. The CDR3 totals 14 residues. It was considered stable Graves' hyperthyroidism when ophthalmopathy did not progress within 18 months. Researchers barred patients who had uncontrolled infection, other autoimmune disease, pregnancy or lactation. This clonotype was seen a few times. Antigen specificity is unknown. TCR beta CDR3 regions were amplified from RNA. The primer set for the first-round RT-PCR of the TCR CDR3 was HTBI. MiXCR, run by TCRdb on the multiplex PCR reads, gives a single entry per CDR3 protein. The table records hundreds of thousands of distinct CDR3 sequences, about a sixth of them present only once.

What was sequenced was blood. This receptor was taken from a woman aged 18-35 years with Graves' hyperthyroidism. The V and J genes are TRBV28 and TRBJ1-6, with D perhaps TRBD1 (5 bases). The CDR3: CASEAGPYNSPLHF. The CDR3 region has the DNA TGTGCCAGCGAAGCAGGGCCCTATAATTCACCCCTCCACTTT.